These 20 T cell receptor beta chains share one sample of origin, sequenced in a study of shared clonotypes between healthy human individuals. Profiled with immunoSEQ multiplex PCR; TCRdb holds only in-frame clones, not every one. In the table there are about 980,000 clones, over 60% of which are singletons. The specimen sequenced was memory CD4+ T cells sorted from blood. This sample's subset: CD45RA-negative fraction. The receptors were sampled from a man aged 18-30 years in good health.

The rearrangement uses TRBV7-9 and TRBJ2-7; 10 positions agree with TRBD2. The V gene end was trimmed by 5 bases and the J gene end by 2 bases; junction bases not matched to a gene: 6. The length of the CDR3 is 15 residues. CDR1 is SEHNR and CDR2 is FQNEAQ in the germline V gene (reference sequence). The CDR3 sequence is CASSASGGLTYEQYF. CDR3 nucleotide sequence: TGTGCCAGCAGCGCTAGCGGGGGTCTTACCTACGAGCAGTACTTC. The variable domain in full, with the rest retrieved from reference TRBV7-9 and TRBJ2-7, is DTGVSQNPRHKITKRGQNVTFRCDPISEHNRLYWYRQTLGQGPEFLTYFQNEAQLEKSRLLSDRFSAERPKGSFSTLEIQRTEQGDSAMYLCASSASGGLTYEQYFGPGTRLTVT.

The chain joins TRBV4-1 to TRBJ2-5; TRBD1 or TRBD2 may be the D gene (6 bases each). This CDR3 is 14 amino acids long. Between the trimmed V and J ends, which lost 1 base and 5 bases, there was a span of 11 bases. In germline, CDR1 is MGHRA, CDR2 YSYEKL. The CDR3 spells CASSQGRGLETQYF. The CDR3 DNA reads TGCGCCAGCAGCCAAGGTCGGGGGCTGGAGACCCAGTACTTC.

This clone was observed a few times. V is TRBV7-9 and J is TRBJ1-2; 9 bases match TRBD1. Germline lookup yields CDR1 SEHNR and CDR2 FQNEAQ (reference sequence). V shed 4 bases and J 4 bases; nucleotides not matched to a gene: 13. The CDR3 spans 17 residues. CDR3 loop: CASSYSGTGLTGYGYTF. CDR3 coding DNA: TGTGCCAGCAGCTACTCCGGGACAGGGCTCACCGGCTATGGCTACACCTTC.

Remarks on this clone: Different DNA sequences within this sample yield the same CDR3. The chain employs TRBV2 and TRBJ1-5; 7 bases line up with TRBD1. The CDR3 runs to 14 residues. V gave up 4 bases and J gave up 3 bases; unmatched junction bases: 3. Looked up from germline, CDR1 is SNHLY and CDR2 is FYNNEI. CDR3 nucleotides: TGTGCCAGCAGTGGACAGGGCGTCAATCAGCCCCAGCATTTT. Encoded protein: CASSGQGVNQPQHF.

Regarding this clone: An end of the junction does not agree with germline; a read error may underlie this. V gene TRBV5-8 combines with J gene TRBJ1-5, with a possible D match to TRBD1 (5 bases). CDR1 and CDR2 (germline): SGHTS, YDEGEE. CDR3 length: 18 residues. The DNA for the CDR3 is TGTGCCAGCACCCTAATGGCAGGGAAGGGGATAGGGGATCATCCCCAGCATTTT. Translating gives CASTLMAGKGIGDHPQHF.

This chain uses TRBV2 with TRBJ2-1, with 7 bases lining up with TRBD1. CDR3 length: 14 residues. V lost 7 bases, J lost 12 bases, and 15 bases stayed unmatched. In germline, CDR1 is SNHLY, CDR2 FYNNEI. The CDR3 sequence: CASTSIGQAGRQFF. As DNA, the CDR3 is TGTGCCAGCACCTCGATCGGACAGGCTGGACGGCAGTTCTTC.

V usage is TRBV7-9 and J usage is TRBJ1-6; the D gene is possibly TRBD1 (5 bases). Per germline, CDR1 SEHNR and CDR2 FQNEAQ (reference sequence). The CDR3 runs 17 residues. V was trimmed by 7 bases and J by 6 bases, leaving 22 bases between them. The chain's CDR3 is CASNSPPRGQFNSPLHF. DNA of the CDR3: TGTGCCAGCAACTCCCCCCCGCGGGGCCAATTTAATTCACCCCTCCACTTT. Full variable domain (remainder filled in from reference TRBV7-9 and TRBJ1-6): DTGVSQNPRHKITKRGQNVTFRCDPISEHNRLYWYRQTLGQGPEFLTYFQNEAQLEKSRLLSDRFSAERPKGSFSTLEIQRTEQGDSAMYLCASNSPPRGQFNSPLHFGNGTRLTVT.

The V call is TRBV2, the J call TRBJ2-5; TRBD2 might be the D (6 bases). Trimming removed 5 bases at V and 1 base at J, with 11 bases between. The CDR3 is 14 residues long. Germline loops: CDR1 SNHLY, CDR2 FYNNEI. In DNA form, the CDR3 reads TGTGCCAGCAGTACCAGGACTATCCAAGAGACCCAGTACTTC. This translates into CASSTRTIQETQYF.

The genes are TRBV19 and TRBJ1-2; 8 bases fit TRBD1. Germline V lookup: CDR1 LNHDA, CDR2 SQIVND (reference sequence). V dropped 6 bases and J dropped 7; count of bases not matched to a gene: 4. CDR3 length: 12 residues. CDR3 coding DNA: TGTGCCAGTAGGCAGGGGGCCGTTGGCTACACCTTC. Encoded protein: CASRQGAVGYTF.

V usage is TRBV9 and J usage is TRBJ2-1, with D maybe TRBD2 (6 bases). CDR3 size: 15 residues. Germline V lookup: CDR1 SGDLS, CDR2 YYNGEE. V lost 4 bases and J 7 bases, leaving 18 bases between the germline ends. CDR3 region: CASSPRTGGNNEQFF. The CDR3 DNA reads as TGTGCCAGCAGCCCACGTACTGGGGGGAATAATGAGCAGTTCTTC. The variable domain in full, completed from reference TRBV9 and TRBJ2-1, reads DSGVTQTPKHLITATGQRVTLRCSPRSGDLSVYWYQQSLDQGLQFLIQYYNGEERAKGNILERFSAQQFPDLHSELNLSSLELGDSALYFCASSPRTGGNNEQFFGPGTRLTVL.

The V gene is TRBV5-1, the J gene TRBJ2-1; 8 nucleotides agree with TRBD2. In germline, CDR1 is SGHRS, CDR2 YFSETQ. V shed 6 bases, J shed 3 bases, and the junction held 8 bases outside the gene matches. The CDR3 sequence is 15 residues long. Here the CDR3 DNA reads TGCGCCAGCATGGGGGGTAGCGGGAACTACAATGAGCAGTTCTTC. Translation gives CASMGGSGNYNEQFF.

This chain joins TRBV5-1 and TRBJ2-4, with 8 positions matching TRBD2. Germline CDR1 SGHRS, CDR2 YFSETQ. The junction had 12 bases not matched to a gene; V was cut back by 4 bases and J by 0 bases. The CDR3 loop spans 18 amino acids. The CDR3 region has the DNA TGCGCCAGCAGCCAAACTTGGAGCAGCGGGGGAGCCAAAAACATTCAGTACTTC. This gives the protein CASSQTWSSGGAKNIQYF. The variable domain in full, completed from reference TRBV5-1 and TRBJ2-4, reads KAGVTQTPRYLIKTRGQQVTLSCSPISGHRSVSWYQQTPGQGLQFLFEYFSETQRNKGNFPGRFSGRQFSNSRSEMNVSTLELGDSALYLCASSQTWSSGGAKNIQYFGAGTRLSVL.

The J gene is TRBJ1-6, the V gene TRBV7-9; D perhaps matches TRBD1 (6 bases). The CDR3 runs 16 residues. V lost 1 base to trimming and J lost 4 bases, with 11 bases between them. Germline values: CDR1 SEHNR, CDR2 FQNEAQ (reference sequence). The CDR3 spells CASSLGLQGYNSPLHF. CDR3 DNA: TGTGCCAGCAGCTTAGGGCTGCAGGGGTATAATTCACCCCTCCACTTT.

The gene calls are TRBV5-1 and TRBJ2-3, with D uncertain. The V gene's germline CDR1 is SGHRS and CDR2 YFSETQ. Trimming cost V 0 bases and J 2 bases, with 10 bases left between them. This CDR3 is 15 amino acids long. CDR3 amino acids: CASSLVVGSTDTQYF. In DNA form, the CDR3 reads TGCGCCAGCAGCTTGGTGGTCGGGTCCACAGATACGCAGTATTTT.

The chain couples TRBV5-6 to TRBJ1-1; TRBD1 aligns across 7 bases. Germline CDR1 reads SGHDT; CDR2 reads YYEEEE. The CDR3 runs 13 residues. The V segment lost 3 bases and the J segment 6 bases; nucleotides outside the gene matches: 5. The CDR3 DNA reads TGTGCCAGCAGCTCCCGGGACAGCCCTGAAGCTTTCTTT. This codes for CASSSRDSPEAFF. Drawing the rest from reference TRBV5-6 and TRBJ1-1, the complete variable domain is DAGVTQSPTHLIKTRGQQVTLRCSPKSGHDTVSWYQQALGQGPQFIFQYYEEEERQRGNFPDRFSGHQFPNYSSELNVNALLLGDSALYLCASSSRDSPEAFFGQGTRLTVV.

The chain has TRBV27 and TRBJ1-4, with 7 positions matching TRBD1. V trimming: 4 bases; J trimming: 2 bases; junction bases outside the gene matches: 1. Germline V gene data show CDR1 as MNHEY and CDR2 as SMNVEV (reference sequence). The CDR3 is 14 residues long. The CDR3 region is CASSSRGTNEKLFF. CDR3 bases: TGTGCCAGCAGTTCCAGGGGGACTAATGAAAAACTGTTTTTT.

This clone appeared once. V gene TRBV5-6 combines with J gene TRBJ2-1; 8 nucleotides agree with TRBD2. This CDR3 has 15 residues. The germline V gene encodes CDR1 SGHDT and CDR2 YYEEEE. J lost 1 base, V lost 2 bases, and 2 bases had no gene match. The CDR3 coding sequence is TGTGCCAGCAGCTTTCTAGCGGGTTCCTACAATGAGCAGTTCTTC. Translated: CASSFLAGSYNEQFF.

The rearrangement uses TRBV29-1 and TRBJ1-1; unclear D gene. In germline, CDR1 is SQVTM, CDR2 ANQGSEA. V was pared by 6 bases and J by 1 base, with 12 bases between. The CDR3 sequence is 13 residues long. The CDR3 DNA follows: TGCAGCGTGACTTTGGTAGCGAACACTGAAGCTTTCTTT. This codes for CSVTLVANTEAFF.

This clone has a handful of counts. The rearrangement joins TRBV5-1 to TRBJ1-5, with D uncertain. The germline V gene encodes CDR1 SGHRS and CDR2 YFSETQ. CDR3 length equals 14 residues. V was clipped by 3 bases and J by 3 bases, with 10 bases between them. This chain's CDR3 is CASSSWRNNQPQHF. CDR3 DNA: TGCGCCAGCAGCTCGTGGAGAAACAATCAGCCCCAGCATTTT.

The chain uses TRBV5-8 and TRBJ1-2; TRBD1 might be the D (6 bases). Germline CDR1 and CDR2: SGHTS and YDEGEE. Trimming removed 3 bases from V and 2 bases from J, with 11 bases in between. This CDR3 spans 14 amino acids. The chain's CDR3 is CASSSPDRNYGYTF. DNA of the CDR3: TGTGCCAGCAGCTCTCCGGACAGAAACTATGGCTACACCTTC.